One and the same sample provided the 25 T cell receptor beta chains below, sequenced in a study of immune evolution from preneoplasia to lung adenocarcinoma (dated by TCRdb to about 2021). The library was obtained by the immunoSEQ multiplex PCR assay. TCRdb took over this immuneACCESS table, retaining in-frame rearrangements with V and J assigned. Such tables are incomplete; in checked studies, under half of the missing clones stem from an unresolved V gene, and the remainder is unexplained. This sample has 8,500 to 14,000 clones in its table, and just over 85% of those were observed once. The ten largest clonotypes hold over 3% of the sample. Sequencing was done on a sample of FFPE invasive lung adenocarcinoma tissue. Interpreted using the paper, the cell subset or site label stands for: frankly invasive lung adenocarcinoma (ADC). The receptors stem from a person aged 70 to 79 with invasive lung adenocarcinoma.

V is TRBV27 and J is TRBJ1-2; 9 bases line up with TRBD1. CDR1 and CDR2 (germline): MNHEY, SMNVEV (reference sequence). Trimming at V came to 5 bases and at J to 4 bases, leaving 5 bases not matched to a gene. This CDR3 is 14 amino acids long. The CDR3 loop reads CASSAQQGAYGYTF. CDR3 sequence (DNA): TGTGCCAGCAGTGCCCAACAGGGGGCCTATGGCTACACCTTC.

The V call is TRBV7-6, the J call TRBJ1-2; 9 bases line up with TRBD1. Trimming removed 5 bases from V and 0 bases from J; junction bases left unmatched: 7. This CDR3 has 16 amino acids. In germline, CDR1 is SGHVS, CDR2 FNYEAQ. CDR3 DNA: TGTGCCAGCAGCAGAACACAGGGGGCGACTAACTATGGCTACACCTTC. This translates into CASSRTQGATNYGYTF.

The rearrangement joins TRBV11-2 to TRBJ2-4; D might be TRBD2 (6 bases). V shed 1 base and J shed 0 bases, with 10 bases lying between them. This CDR3 has 16 residues. CDR1 and CDR2 from the germline V gene are SGHAT and FQNNGV. CDR3 amino acids: CASSLAAGLAKNIQYF. Here the CDR3 DNA reads TGTGCCAGCAGCTTAGCAGCGGGCCTAGCCAAAAACATTCAGTACTTC.

The rearrangement uses TRBV18 and TRBJ1-4; TRBD1 agrees at 7 bases. This CDR3 is built from 16 residues. The J segment lost 4 bases and the V segment lost 1 base, leaving 6 bases of the junction unmatched. Germline CDR1 reads KGHSH; CDR2 reads LQKENI. CDR3 nucleotide sequence: TGTGCCAGCTCACCACGCCACGGGACAGTTAATGAAAAACTGTTTTTT. Amino acids: CASSPRHGTVNEKLFF.

This sequence joins TRBV19 and TRBJ1-5; TRBD1 matches at 8 bases. V gave up 10 bases and J gave up 2 bases; unmatched junction bases: 13. The CDR3 contains 16 residues. From germline, CDR1 is LNHDA and CDR2 SQIVND (reference sequence). Written as DNA, the CDR3 is TGTGCCACCAAACACGGATCGGGACAGGGCAATCAGCCCCAGCATTTT. Amino acids: CATKHGSGQGNQPQHF.

V gene TRBV28 combines with J gene TRBJ2-3, with 15 bases lining up with TRBD2. J was trimmed by 3 bases and V by 5 bases; bases with no gene match: 6. CDR1 is MDHEN, CDR2 SYDVKM, per germline. This CDR3 is 17 amino acids long. The CDR3 loop reads CASSKGLAGGMTDTQYF. Written as DNA, the CDR3 is TGTGCCAGCAGTAAAGGACTAGCGGGAGGGATGACAGATACGCAGTATTTT.

Of note for this clone: No DNA is shown, since the ends of the CDR3 on it are uncertain; the CDR3 is the one TCRdb lists. The V gene is TRBV9, the J gene TRBJ1-4. Per germline, CDR1 SGDLS and CDR2 YYNGEE. The CDR3 is 17 residues long, ends included. The CDR3 sequence is CASSVGSGRATNEKLFF.

The rearrangement uses TRBV11-2 and TRBJ2-3; 10 positions agree with TRBD2. Germline-derived CDR1 and CDR2 are SGHAT and FQNNGV. CDR3 size: 15 residues. With 2 bases clipped from V and 1 base from J, the junction kept 0 bases outside the gene matches. CDR3: CASSLLAGGTDTQYF. The CDR3 nucleotides read TGTGCCAGCAGCTTACTAGCGGGAGGCACAGATACGCAGTATTTT.

The chain carries TRBV2 and TRBJ2-5; D may be TRBD1 (6 bases). The CDR3 runs 13 residues. The germline V and J ends were trimmed by 7 bases and 5 bases, with 14 bases remaining between them. Germline CDR1 is SNHLY and CDR2 is FYNNEI. The CDR3 region is CASNRQDQETQYF. CDR3 coding DNA: TGTGCCAGCAACAGACAGGATCAGGAGACCCAGTACTTC.

This chain links TRBV4-1 with TRBJ1-1; D is undetermined. V lost 1 base, J lost 6 bases, and 12 bases lay in between. Looked up from germline, CDR1 is MGHRA and CDR2 is YSYEKL. This CDR3 has 14 amino acids. For the CDR3, the DNA is TGCGCCAGCAGCCAAGTGGGGAGGTTGGCTGAAGCTTTCTTT. This sequence encodes CASSQVGRLAEAFF.

The gene calls are TRBV2 and TRBJ2-1; no clear D gene. This CDR3 is 12 amino acids long. With 6 bases removed from V and 2 bases from J, the gap between germline ends came to 5 bases. CDR1 SNHLY and CDR2 FYNNEI come from the germline V gene. The CDR3 region has the DNA TGTGCCAGCAGCACACCCTACAATGAGCAGTTCTTC. It is translated as CASSTPYNEQFF.

This clone appeared once. This chain connects TRBV7-6 to TRBJ1-4, with D perhaps TRBD1 (6 bases). CDR1 is SGHVS and CDR2 is FNYEAQ in the germline V gene. The CDR3 runs 12 residues. V was shortened by 5 bases and J by 14 bases, with 15 bases between the two germline ends. The CDR3 DNA reads as TGTGCCAGCAGCCTCAATGGACAGAGGCTGTTTTTT. Amino acids: CASSLNGQRLFF. Complete variable domain (other parts from reference TRBV7-6 and TRBJ1-4): GAGVSQSPRYKVTKRGQDVALRCDPISGHVSLYWYRQALGQGPEFLTYFNYEAQQDKSGLPNDRFSAERPEGSISTLTIQRTEQRDSAMYRCASSLNGQRLFFGSGTQLSVL.

J is TRBJ1-2 and V is TRBV2; D perhaps matches TRBD1 (6 bases). The ends were cut back, 2 bases at V and 8 bases at J, with 9 bases in the middle. Germline V lookup: CDR1 SNHLY, CDR2 FYNNEI. This CDR3 spans 12 amino acids. In DNA, the CDR3 is TGTGCCAGCAGTGAAAGCAGGGGCGGCTACACCTTC. Translation gives CASSESRGGYTF.

The gene calls are TRBV6-6 and TRBJ2-3, with no clear D. CDR3 size: 15 residues. Germline assignment: CDR1 MNHNY and CDR2 SVGAGI (reference sequence). V dropped 6 bases and J dropped 1 base, with 14 bases sitting between them. CDR3 amino acids: CASSPDIYRTDTQYF. Here the CDR3 DNA reads TGTGCCAGCAGCCCCGACATATATCGCACAGATACGCAGTATTTT.

V usage is TRBV2 and J usage is TRBJ1-5; D is undetermined. This CDR3 has 14 amino acids. V was cut by 2 bases and J by 3 bases, with 8 bases left in between. In germline, CDR1 is SNHLY, CDR2 FYNNEI. CDR3 sequence (DNA): TGTGCCAGCAGTGAAACAGTCCCCAATCAGCCCCAGCATTTT. It is translated as CASSETVPNQPQHF. The variable domain in full, with the rest retrieved from reference TRBV2 and TRBJ1-5, is EPEVTQTPSHQVTQMGQEVILRCVPISNHLYFYWYRQILGQKVEFLVSFYNNEISEKSEIFDDQFSVERPDGSNFTLKIRSTKLEDSAMYFCASSETVPNQPQHFGDGTRLSIL.

The rearrangement joins TRBV21-1 to TRBJ2-3; no DNA check was done on the table's D call, TRBD2. TRBV21-1 is noted as a pseudogene. CDR3 size: 20 residues. CDR3 bases: TGTGCCAGCAGCAAACGGACTAGCGGGAGGGTCCCACCTAGCACAGATACGCAGTATTTT. Translating gives CASSKRTSGRVPPSTDTQYF.

The V and J genes are TRBV9 and TRBJ2-3; D may be TRBD2 (7 bases). Trimming removed 5 bases from V and 7 bases from J, with 17 bases in between. Germline assignment: CDR1 SGDLS and CDR2 YYNGEE. The CDR3 is 14 residues long. For the CDR3, the DNA is TGTGCCAGCAGTCCGGCGGGGGCTGTGCATACGCAGTATTTT. Protein: CASSPAGAVHTQYF. The whole variable domain, remainder taken from reference TRBV9 and TRBJ2-3, is DSGVTQTPKHLITATGQRVTLRCSPRSGDLSVYWYQQSLDQGLQFLIQYYNGEERAKGNILERFSAQQFPDLHSELNLSSLELGDSALYFCASSPAGAVHTQYFGPGTRLTVL.

This chain links TRBV11-1 with TRBJ2-4, with 7 bases aligning to TRBD2. Trimming took 5 bases from V and 8 from J; bases not matched to a gene: 3. CDR1 is SGHAT, CDR2 FQDESV, per germline (reference sequence). The CDR3 is 12 amino acids. CDR3 region: CASSGGVDIQYF. The CDR3 nucleotides read TGTGCCAGCAGCGGGGGGGTGGACATTCAGTACTTC.

This clone has only one observation. This sequence joins TRBV19 and TRBJ1-1, with D perhaps matching TRBD1 (6 bases). The CDR3 is 12 amino acids. CDR1 and CDR2 (germline): LNHDA, SQIVND (reference sequence). V dropped 3 bases and J dropped 7 bases, with 9 bases sitting between them. The CDR3 loop is CASSIQTGEAFF. CDR3 sequence (DNA): TGTGCCAGTAGTATTCAGACAGGTGAAGCTTTCTTT.

The J gene is TRBJ1-4, the V gene TRBV5-5; D is ambiguous. V gave up 4 bases and J gave up 8 bases, with 15 bases separating them. Germline CDR1 reads SGHKS; CDR2 reads YYEKEE (reference sequence). The CDR3 length is 14 residues. CDR3 protein: CASSAGGVGEKLFF. The CDR3 DNA follows: TGTGCCAGCAGCGCCGGTGGGGTCGGAGAAAAACTGTTTTTT.

The chain links TRBV7-2 to TRBJ1-2; maybe TRBD1 (5 bases). The V end lost 5 bases, the J end lost 3 bases, and 7 bases lay between the germline ends. The CDR3 runs 12 residues. Germline V gives CDR1 SGHTA, CDR2 FQGNSA. The CDR3 sequence: CASSEGDYGYTF. In DNA form, the CDR3 reads TGTGCCAGCAGCGAAGGGGACTATGGCTACACCTTC. Supplemented by reference TRBV7-2 and TRBJ1-2, the full variable domain reads GAGVSQSPSNKVTEKGKDVELRCDPISGHTALYWYRQSLGQGLEFLIYFQGNSAPDKSGLPSDRFSAERTGGSVSTLTIQRTQQEDSAVYLCASSEGDYGYTFGSGTRLTVV.

The V gene is TRBV9, the J gene TRBJ2-3; D unresolved. Germline V gives CDR1 SGDLS, CDR2 YYNGEE. CDR3 length: 15 residues. V was shortened by 4 bases and J by 1 base, with 13 bases between the two germline ends. CDR3 in DNA: TGTGCCAGCAGCCCTCTTACTTACGGCACAGATACGCAGTATTTT. Its translation is CASSPLTYGTDTQYF.

The gene calls are TRBV29-1 and TRBJ2-7; the D gene is possibly TRBD2 (5 bases). Trimming stripped 0 bases from V and 6 bases from J, with 18 bases between. CDR3 size: 15 residues. Germline V gives CDR1 SQVTM, CDR2 ANQGSEA. CDR3 residues: CSVEDNLPPGGEQYF. DNA of the CDR3: TGCAGCGTTGAAGATAATCTCCCACCCGGAGGCGAGCAGTACTTC.

The chain combines TRBV6-6 with TRBJ2-2; D remains ambiguous. The CDR3 has 11 residues. Trimming removed 6 bases from V and 9 bases from J, with 8 bases in between. Looked up from germline, CDR1 is MNHNY and CDR2 is SVGAGI (reference sequence). CDR3 sequence (DNA): TGTGCCAGCAGGTATCACAGGGAGCTGTTTTTT. Its protein product is CASRYHRELFF.

The chain combines TRBV6-6 with TRBJ1-2, with TRBD1 identical over 8 bases. CDR1 is MNHNY and CDR2 is SVGAGI in the germline V gene (reference sequence). The CDR3 sequence is 14 residues long. V gave up 2 bases and J gave up 3 bases; unmatched junction bases: 2. CDR3 amino acids: CASSYGQGYYGYTF. As DNA, the CDR3 is TGTGCCAGCAGTTACGGACAGGGATACTATGGCTACACCTTC.